One sample yielded the 15 T cell receptor beta chains listed below, sequenced in a study of T cell responses to AZD1222 COVID-19 vaccine. Profiled with immunoSEQ multiplex PCR; TCRdb holds only in-frame clones, not every one. The sample has about 160,000 clones, around nine tenths seen once. Sequences were derived from peripheral blood, sampled on day 0 of AZD1222 vaccination. The receptors come from an adult in good health.

The chain carries TRBV24-1 and TRBJ2-4; possibly TRBD1 or TRBD2 for D (5 bases each). CDR1 KGHDR and CDR2 SFDVKD come from the germline V gene. V lost 5 bases, J lost 3 bases, and 10 bases lay in between. The CDR3 is 14 residues long. CDR3 sequence: CATSARDDKNIQYF. CDR3 nucleotides: TGTGCCACCAGTGCCCGGGACGACAAAAACATTCAGTACTTC.

The chain is built from TRBV6-5 and TRBJ1-1; 7 nucleotides line up with TRBD1. Losses at the gene ends were 6 bases for V and 1 base for J; bases not matched to a gene: 5. The CDR3 contains 14 residues. Germline CDR1 MNHEY, CDR2 SVGAGI. The CDR3 bases are TGTGCCAGCAGAGCGGGACAGACGAACACTGAAGCTTTCTTT. Translated: CASRAGQTNTEAFF.

This clone was detected a few times. The V gene is TRBV28, the J gene TRBJ1-2, with D perhaps TRBD1 (6 bases). Germline V gives CDR1 MDHEN, CDR2 SYDVKM. The CDR3 consists of 15 residues. The germline V and J ends were trimmed by 7 bases and 9 bases, with 24 bases remaining between them. The DNA of the CDR3 is TGTGCCAGCACCCAGATGCCGGACAGCTTCGGGAGCTACACCTTC. Its translation is CASTQMPDSFGSYTF.

Here the CDR3 DNA reads TGTGCTAGTCTTGGGGCGCACACTGAAGCTTTCTTT. It codes for CASLGAHTEAFF. The chain employs TRBV12-5 and TRBJ1-1; the D gene is possibly TRBD1 (5 bases). The ends were cut back, 8 bases at V and 3 bases at J, with 10 bases in the middle. The CDR3 extends over 12 amino acids. Germline V gene lookup returns CDR1 LGHNT and CDR2 FRNRAP.

This clone has just one count. This chain uses TRBV7-2 with TRBJ1-1; D not certain. The V end lost 4 bases, the J end lost 8 bases, and 11 bases lay between the germline ends. The length of the CDR3 is 12 residues. Germline-derived CDR1 and CDR2 are SGHTA and FQGNSA. The CDR3 is CASSSLGWEAFF. In DNA, the CDR3 is TGTGCCAGCAGCTCATTAGGGTGGGAAGCTTTCTTT.

The chain carries TRBV23-1 and TRBJ2-1, with D hard to call. TRBV23-1 is noted as an ORF with a role that remains uncertain. CDR3 size: 16 residues. Trimming cost V 4 bases and J 8 bases, with 21 bases left between them. The CDR3 DNA reads TGCGCCAGCAGTCCTCAAGGGCCAACAGACTGCGATGAGCAGTTCTTC. This gives the protein CASSPQGPTDCDEQFF.

The chain links TRBV11-2 to TRBJ2-7; 9 nucleotides agree with TRBD1. Germline V gives CDR1 SGHAT, CDR2 FQNNGV. V was pared by 5 bases and J by 4 bases, with 15 bases of the junction left unmatched. CDR3 length equals 17 residues. The CDR3 is CASSQTSGTGRGYEQYF. DNA of the CDR3: TGTGCCAGCAGCCAAACCTCCGGGACAGGGAGGGGATACGAGCAGTACTTC.

The chain joins TRBV7-9 to TRBJ1-4; D uncertain. The V gene's germline CDR1 is SEHNR and CDR2 FQNEAQ (reference sequence). Trimming stripped 1 base from V and 2 bases from J, with 14 bases between. The CDR3 consists of 17 residues. The CDR3 region is CASSLEANLATNEKLFF. The CDR3 DNA reads TGTGCCAGCAGCTTAGAGGCCAATCTAGCTACTAATGAAAAACTGTTTTTT. Filled out from reference TRBV7-9 and TRBJ1-4, the complete variable domain reads DTGVSQNPRHKITKRGQNVTFRCDPISEHNRLYWYRQTLGQGPEFLTYFQNEAQLEKSRLLSDRFSAERPKGSFSTLEIQRTEQGDSAMYLCASSLEANLATNEKLFFGSGTQLSVL.

This clone appeared a few times. The chain joins TRBV5-1 to TRBJ1-1; the match to TRBD1 covers 8 bases. After removal of 5 bases from V and 1 base from J, the junction contained 10 bases not matched to a gene. The CDR3 sequence is 16 residues long. Germline V gene sequence: CDR1 SGHRS, CDR2 YFSETQ. CDR3 loop: CASSPDRVLGNTEAFF. The CDR3 nucleotides are TGCGCCAGCAGTCCGGACAGGGTGTTGGGGAACACTGAAGCTTTCTTT.

The gene calls are TRBV14 and TRBJ1-6; D is uncertain. CDR3 length: 13 amino acids. Per germline, CDR1 SGHDN and CDR2 FVKESK. Trimming removed 2 bases at V and 6 bases at J, with 5 bases between. CDR3 coding DNA: TGTGCCAGCAGCCAATATGTTAATTCACCCCTCCACTTT. Protein sequence: CASSQYVNSPLHF.

The rearrangement uses TRBV11-2 and TRBJ1-6, with 9 positions matching TRBD1. The trim removed 5 bases at V and 7 bases at J, leaving 12 bases unmatched. Germline V lookup: CDR1 SGHAT, CDR2 FQNNGV. This CDR3 region has 17 residues. Written as DNA, the CDR3 is TGTGCCAGCAGCCTGCAGCCTGCGGACAGGGGAAATTCACCCCTCCACTTT. It is translated as CASSLQPADRGNSPLHF. The full variable domain, its missing parts supplied by reference TRBV11-2 and TRBJ1-6, is EAGVAQSPRYKIIEKRQSVAFWCNPISGHATLYWYQQILGQGPKLLIQFQNNGVVDDSQLPKDRFSAERLKGVDSTLKIQPAKLEDSAVYLCASSLQPADRGNSPLHFGNGTRLTVT.

The chain couples TRBV10-3 to TRBJ1-1, with a tentative D call TRBD1 (6 bases). CDR3 size: 15 residues. Germline-derived CDR1 and CDR2 are ENHRY and SYGVKD. Trimming stripped 6 bases from V and 1 base from J, with 15 bases between. Here the CDR3 reads CAISHRVRGNTEAFF. The CDR3 DNA sequence: TGTGCCATCAGCCACAGGGTACGAGGGAACACTGAAGCTTTCTTT.

The chain has TRBV5-5 and TRBJ1-3, with 7 bases lining up with TRBD1. The CDR3 extends over 15 amino acids. In germline, CDR1 is SGHKS, CDR2 YYEKEE (reference sequence). Unmatched junction bases numbered 2, after V lost 0 bases and J lost 2 bases. The CDR3 DNA reads as TGTGCCAGCAGCTTGGGCCAGGGGGCTGGAAACACCATATATTTT. It yields the protein CASSLGQGAGNTIYF.

This chain links TRBV20-1 with TRBJ1-6; 9 positions agree with TRBD1. The CDR3 has 16 amino acids. Germline V gene sequence: CDR1 DFQATT, CDR2 SNEGSKA (reference sequence). J gave up 0 bases and V 3 bases, and 3 bases lay outside the gene matches. The CDR3 sequence is CSASGTGSSYNSPLHF. The CDR3 DNA reads as TGCAGTGCTAGTGGGACAGGGAGCTCCTATAATTCACCCCTCCACTTT.

The chain employs TRBV4-1 and TRBJ2-7, with D unresolved. This CDR3 has 13 residues. The germline V gene encodes CDR1 MGHRA and CDR2 YSYEKL. Trimming took 1 base from V and 8 from J, leaving 12 bases between them. CDR3 bases: TGCGCCAGCAGCCAAGTCTTCCCAGCTCAGCAGTACTTC. Its protein product is CASSQVFPAQQYF.